This TCR beta chain was captured by sequencing in a study of cytomegalovirus exposure and HLA in healthy donors. PCR employed 60 Vbeta and 13 Jbeta primers. The assay was immunoSEQ multiplex PCR, and TCRdb's table has in-frame clones only and misses some. The data hold approximately 220,000 clones, with approximately 82% observed a single time. A word on this clone: The junction departs from the called germline gene at one end, perhaps through a read error.

This CDR3 comprises 17 residues. Germline V gene data show CDR1 as SNHLY and CDR2 as FYNNEI. The sample taken for sequencing was PBMCs. The chain combines TRBV2 with TRBJ2-6; 7 nucleotides align to TRBD1. The source of this sequence is a man aged 18 to 30 in good health and CMV-seronegative. CDR3 loop: CASSEGGQQPGANVLTF. In DNA form, the CDR3 reads TGTGCCAGCAGTGAAGGGGGACAGCAACCTGGAGCCAACGTCCTGACTTTC.